The 29 T cell receptor beta chains given below trace back to one sample, sequenced in a study of beta chain features in type 1 diabetes. What was sequenced were expressed TCRB transcripts, since all of the isolated RNA had been reverse transcribed. The table came from immunoSEQ multiplex PCR; TCRdb's copy has only in-frame clones and leaves some out. The table records 65,000 to 85,000 clones, roughly 49% of them present only once. The study's findings and limits: Shortening of TCRB CDR3s, moderate but significant, appeared in all four CD4+ subsets of Type 1 diabetes patients.

Antigens for these TCRs are unknown. Sequenced: central memory CD4+ T cells from blood. The receptors originated from a man aged 25-40 years with type 1 diabetes.

J is TRBJ2-4 and V is TRBV18; 16 bases are a match to TRBD2. V shed 0 bases, J shed 0 bases, and the junction held 2 bases outside the gene matches. Germline assignment: CDR1 KGHSH and CDR2 LQKENI. The CDR3 is made up of 19 amino acids. The CDR3 region has the DNA TGTGCCAGCTCACCACCGGGACTAGCGGGAGGGGTAGCCAAAAACATTCAGTACTTC. Translating it yields CASSPPGLAGGVAKNIQYF.

This clone showed up just a few times. The chain carries TRBV5-1 and TRBJ2-3; D is possibly TRBD2 (6 bases). Trimming removed 5 bases at V and 6 bases at J, with 16 bases between. The CDR3 has 14 residues. Germline V gene sequence: CDR1 SGHRS, CDR2 YFSETQ. CDR3 region: CASRIAEEADTQYF. CDR3 in DNA: TGCGCCAGCAGAATAGCGGAAGAGGCCGATACGCAGTATTTT.

The rearrangement joins TRBV5-1 to TRBJ1-4, with D unclear. Per the germline V gene, CDR1 is SGHRS and CDR2 is YFSETQ. The CDR3 runs to 15 residues. With 0 bases removed from V and 0 bases from J, the gap between germline ends came to 6 bases. CDR3 in amino acids: CASSLEETTNEKLFF. The CDR3 bases are TGCGCCAGCAGCTTGGAGGAGACAACTAATGAAAAACTGTTTTTT. The whole variable domain, remainder taken from reference TRBV5-1 and TRBJ1-4, is KAGVTQTPRYLIKTRGQQVTLSCSPISGHRSVSWYQQTPGQGLQFLFEYFSETQRNKGNFPGRFSGRQFSNSRSEMNVSTLELGDSALYLCASSLEETTNEKLFFGSGTQLSVL.

This clone was recorded a few times. This rearrangement joins TRBV18 to TRBJ1-2, with D possibly matching TRBD1 (5 bases). This CDR3 contains 15 residues. V lost 3 bases to trimming and J lost 1 base, with 12 bases between them. Germline loops: CDR1 KGHSH, CDR2 LQKENI. The CDR3 DNA sequence: TGTGCCAGCTCACCGAGGGACTCGGTTAACTATGGCTACACCTTC. It is translated as CASSPRDSVNYGYTF.

This clone was counted between two and nine times. The chain joins TRBV7-2 to TRBJ2-7; no firm D call. The CDR3 length is 13 residues. Looked up from germline, CDR1 is SGHTA and CDR2 is FQGNSA. V was cut by 7 bases and J by 6 bases, with 16 bases left in between. CDR3 protein: CASTPASFSEQYF. In DNA form, the CDR3 reads TGTGCCAGCACCCCCGCTAGTTTCTCCGAGCAGTACTTC.

The chain is built from TRBV19 and TRBJ2-3, with 9 nucleotides matching TRBD1. This CDR3 region has 16 residues. J gave up 0 bases and V 4 bases, and 5 bases lay outside the gene matches. CDR1 and CDR2 (germline): LNHDA, SQIVND (reference sequence). The DNA of the CDR3 is TGTGCCAGTAGTACCAACAGGGGGCTGAGCACAGATACGCAGTATTTT. The encoded protein is CASSTNRGLSTDTQYF.

The chain combines TRBV7-9 with TRBJ2-3; the match to TRBD2 covers 8 bases. CDR1 SEHNR and CDR2 FQNEAQ come from the germline V gene (reference sequence). The CDR3 runs to 16 residues. Germline trimming cut 4 bases from V and 6 bases from J; bases unmatched to any gene: 12. The CDR3 sequence: CASSWPRRTGGDTQYF. In DNA form, the CDR3 reads TGTGCCAGCAGCTGGCCTAGACGCACGGGGGGGGATACGCAGTATTTT.

This rearrangement joins TRBV27 to TRBJ1-5, with TRBD1 identical over 9 bases. Looked up from germline, CDR1 is MNHEY and CDR2 is SMNVEV (reference sequence). The CDR3 runs 16 residues. The ends lost 6 bases at V and 4 bases at J; junction bases unmatched: 10. The CDR3 reads CASRRDRERENQPQHF. CDR3 nucleotide sequence: TGTGCCAGCAGGCGGGACAGGGAGAGGGAGAATCAGCCCCAGCATTTT.

The J gene is TRBJ1-1, the V gene TRBV19, with D hard to call. CDR3 length: 13 amino acids. Trimming shortened V by 5 bases and J by 0 bases, and 7 bases separated the two germline ends. Germline V gene lookup returns CDR1 LNHDA and CDR2 SQIVND (reference sequence). CDR3 amino acids: CASSQAMNTEAFF. For the CDR3, the DNA is TGTGCCAGTAGTCAGGCGATGAACACTGAAGCTTTCTTT.

The J gene is TRBJ1-1, the V gene TRBV5-6; no reliable D call. Germline V CDR1 and CDR2: SGHDT, YYEEEE. The CDR3 runs to 14 residues. V was shortened by 0 bases and J by 1 base, with 7 bases between the two germline ends. The CDR3: CASSLAGTNTEAFF. CDR3 nucleotides: TGTGCCAGCAGCTTGGCAGGCACGAACACTGAAGCTTTCTTT.

The chain carries TRBV7-2 and TRBJ2-5; D unclear. The CDR3 is 14 residues long. The V end lost 0 bases, the J end lost 3 bases, and 8 bases lay between the germline ends. The V gene's germline CDR1 is SGHTA and CDR2 FQGNSA. The CDR3, as DNA: TGTGCCAGCAGCTTAGCGTTCAGTAAAGAGACCCAGTACTTC. Its protein product is CASSLAFSKETQYF.

The gene calls are TRBV11-2 and TRBJ2-1; no clear D. This CDR3 spans 11 amino acids. V lost 7 bases, J lost 7 bases, and 8 bases lay in between. Germline V lookup: CDR1 SGHAT, CDR2 FQNNGV. CDR3 in DNA: TGTGCCAGCAACTCCATTAATGAGCAGTTCTTC. Its translation is CASNSINEQFF.

The genes are TRBV5-1 and TRBJ1-1, with TRBD1 as a possible D gene (6 bases). Deletions cut 4 bases from V and 4 bases from J, with 17 bases between. The CDR3 is 15 amino acids. Germline loops: CDR1 SGHRS, CDR2 YFSETQ. The CDR3 nucleotides read TGCGCCAGCAGCCCGACCCCAGGGGTGAGCACTGAAGCTTTCTTT. This gives the protein CASSPTPGVSTEAFF.

In its sample, this clone was seen many times. This chain connects TRBV6-5 to TRBJ1-1; 7 bases line up with TRBD1. The V segment lost 2 bases and the J segment 6 bases; nucleotides outside the gene matches: 6. Per germline, CDR1 MNHEY and CDR2 SVGAGI. CDR3 length: 14 residues. The CDR3 sequence is CASSYDREASEAFF. The CDR3 coding sequence is TGTGCCAGCAGTTACGACAGGGAAGCCTCTGAAGCTTTCTTT.

Only a few counts were recorded for this clone. V usage is TRBV6-6 and J usage is TRBJ2-7, with D perhaps matching TRBD2 (6 bases). CDR1 and CDR2 from the germline V gene are MNHNY and SVGAGI (reference sequence). The ends were cut back, 5 bases at V and 3 bases at J, with 14 bases in the middle. This CDR3 is built from 14 residues. The CDR3 here is CASSPFGTYYEQYF. The DNA for the CDR3 is TGTGCCAGCAGTCCTTTCGGGACTTACTACGAGCAGTACTTC.

The chain employs TRBV18 and TRBJ1-2; D is perhaps TRBD1 (5 bases). The CDR3 is 14 amino acids. Germline CDR1 reads KGHSH; CDR2 reads LQKENI. Trimming cost V 3 bases and J 3 bases, with 11 bases left between them. DNA of the CDR3: TGTGCCAGCTCACCCCCAGGGCAAGACTATGGCTACACCTTC. Amino acid sequence: CASSPPGQDYGYTF.

In this sample, this clone turned up a few times. This chain uses TRBV27 with TRBJ1-2; 7 positions match TRBD1. V gave up 5 bases and J gave up 2 bases; unmatched junction bases: 5. From germline, CDR1 is MNHEY and CDR2 SMNVEV (reference sequence). The CDR3 consists of 14 residues. The DNA of the CDR3 is TGTGCCAGCAGTGCCGGGGACAGCAACTATGGCTACACCTTC. Amino acids: CASSAGDSNYGYTF.

The V and J genes are TRBV6-5 and TRBJ2-2; maybe TRBD1 (6 bases). V dropped 6 bases and J dropped 4 bases, with 15 bases sitting between them. Germline V gene sequence: CDR1 MNHEY, CDR2 SVGAGI. The CDR3 is made up of 15 amino acids. CDR3 amino acids: CASSLNRAGTGELFF. The CDR3 bases are TGTGCCAGCAGCCTAAACAGGGCTGGCACCGGGGAGCTGTTTTTT.

The rearrangement links TRBV2 to TRBJ2-2; D may be TRBD2 (7 bases). CDR3 size: 12 residues. Deletions cut 8 bases from V and 6 bases from J, with 10 bases between. CDR1 is SNHLY, CDR2 FYNNEI, per germline. The CDR3 sequence is CASGEGAGELFF. In DNA, the CDR3 is TGTGCCAGCGGGGAGGGGGCCGGGGAGCTGTTTTTT.

The chain links TRBV14 to TRBJ2-7, with 10 bases lining up with TRBD2. V dropped 1 base and J dropped 9; count of bases not matched to a gene: 9. This CDR3 has 15 amino acids. Germline CDR1 reads SGHDN; CDR2 reads FVKESK. The CDR3 nucleotides are TGTGCCAGCAGCCAAGCCGGGACTAGCGCCTCCGCGCAGTACTTC. This encodes CASSQAGTSASAQYF.

This chain connects TRBV6-5 to TRBJ1-2; 8 nucleotides match TRBD1. Germline V lookup: CDR1 MNHEY, CDR2 SVGAGI. With 5 bases clipped from V and 5 bases from J, the junction kept 7 bases outside the gene matches. There are 14 residues in the CDR3. CDR3 protein: CASSERDRMYGYTF. CDR3 nucleotides: TGTGCCAGCAGTGAAAGGGACAGGATGTATGGCTACACCTTC.

V gene TRBV19 combines with J gene TRBJ2-4; 7 bases agree with TRBD1. This CDR3 has 13 residues. Germline V gene sequence: CDR1 LNHDA, CDR2 SQIVND (reference sequence). V was clipped by 7 bases and J by 6 bases; unmatched bases: 6. The CDR3, as DNA: TGTGCCAGTACCCAGGGGGACAGAAACATTCAGTACTTC. Protein: CASTQGDRNIQYF.

J is TRBJ2-3 and V is TRBV5-1; TRBD2 agrees at 10 bases. Unmatched junction bases numbered 12, after V lost 7 bases and J lost 4 bases. The CDR3 runs to 16 residues. Germline CDR1 SGHRS, CDR2 YFSETQ. The CDR3 region is CASQRLAGEEADTQYF. The CDR3, as DNA: TGCGCCAGCCAGCGGCTAGCGGGAGAAGAAGCAGATACGCAGTATTTT.

The V call is TRBV7-9, the J call TRBJ1-3; 7 bases map to TRBD1. Losses at the gene ends were 3 bases for V and 10 bases for J; bases not matched to a gene: 9. CDR3 length: 14 residues. Per the germline V gene, CDR1 is SEHNR and CDR2 is FQNEAQ (reference sequence). CDR3 DNA sequence: TGTGCCAGCAGCTTTGCCCAGGGGACAGATACCATATATTTT. Protein: CASSFAQGTDTIYF.

The chain uses TRBV10-3 and TRBJ1-5, with a weak D call TRBD1 (6 bases). The CDR3 has 14 residues. The germline V and J ends were trimmed by 2 bases and 3 bases, with 8 bases remaining between them. CDR1 and CDR2 from the germline V gene are ENHRY and SYGVKD. The CDR3 sequence: CAISERGTNQPQHF. The CDR3, as DNA: TGTGCCATCAGTGAGAGGGGGACCAATCAGCCCCAGCATTTT.

This clone was counted between two and nine times. This rearrangement joins TRBV11-3 to TRBJ2-3; 10 bases fit TRBD2. This CDR3 is 17 amino acids long. Trimming at V came to 1 base and at J to 4 bases, leaving 8 bases not matched to a gene. From germline, CDR1 is SGHNT and CDR2 YENEEA. The CDR3 spells CASSLGAGGPEADTQYF. CDR3 sequence (DNA): TGTGCCAGCAGCTTAGGAGCGGGAGGGCCGGAGGCAGATACGCAGTATTTT.

This chain connects TRBV9 to TRBJ1-5, with 7 bases fitting TRBD1. Unmatched junction bases numbered 7, after V lost 5 bases and J lost 8 bases. Per germline, CDR1 SGDLS and CDR2 YYNGEE. There are 13 residues in the CDR3. CDR3 DNA: TGTGCCAGCAGTAAAGGGGGCTCGGAGCCCCAGCATTTT. Its translation is CASSKGGSEPQHF.

This clone has just a few counts. This chain connects TRBV7-8 to TRBJ2-7; the D gene is possibly TRBD2 (6 bases). V lost 0 bases and J 0 bases, leaving 12 bases between the germline ends. The germline CDR1 and CDR2 sequences are SGHVS and FQNEAQ. The CDR3 spans 16 residues. The DNA for the CDR3 is TGTGCCAGCAGCTTAGCGCTACGGACTACCTCCTACGAGCAGTACTTC. Translated, it gives CASSLALRTTSYEQYF.

The CDR3, as DNA: TGTGCCAGCAGCTTAGCGTCTAGCGGGAGCTCCTACGAGCAGTACTTC. Protein sequence: CASSLASSGSSYEQYF. The rearrangement uses TRBV7-2 and TRBJ2-7, with 10 bases lining up with TRBD2. There are 16 residues in the CDR3. The germline V gene encodes CDR1 SGHTA and CDR2 FQGNSA. Losses at the gene ends were 0 bases for V and 0 bases for J; bases not matched to a gene: 2.